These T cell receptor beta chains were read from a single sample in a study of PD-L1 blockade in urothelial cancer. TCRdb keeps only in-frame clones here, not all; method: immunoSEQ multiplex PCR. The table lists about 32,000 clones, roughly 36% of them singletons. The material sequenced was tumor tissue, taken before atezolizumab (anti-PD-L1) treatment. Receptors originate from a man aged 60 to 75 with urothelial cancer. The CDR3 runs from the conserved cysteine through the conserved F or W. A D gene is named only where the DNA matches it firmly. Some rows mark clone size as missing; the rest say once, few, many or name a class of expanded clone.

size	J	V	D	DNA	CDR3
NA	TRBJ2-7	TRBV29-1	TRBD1	TGCAGCGTAAAGACAGGGCCTTACTACGAGCAGTACTTC	CSVKTGPYYEQYF
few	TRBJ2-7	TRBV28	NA	TGTGCCAGCAGTCCAGACGGGGGTAGGTACGAGCAGTACTTC	CASSPDGGRYEQYF
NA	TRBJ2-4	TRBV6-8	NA	TGTGCCAGCATCAGCGGCGGCGTCCTCTCCAAAAACATTCAGTACTTC	CASISGGVLSKNIQYF
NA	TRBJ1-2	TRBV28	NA	TGTGCCAGCAGCCCCTCCACAGGGAACTATGGCTACACCTTC	CASSPSTGNYGYTF
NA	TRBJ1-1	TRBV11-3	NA	TGTGCCAGCAGCTGGGTGGGACCACCCAAGTCTGAAGCTTTCTTT	CASSWVGPPKSEAFF
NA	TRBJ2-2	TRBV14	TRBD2	TGTGCCAGCAGCCAAGAATCGAGCGGGAGGGTGAACACCGGGGAGCTGTTTTTT	CASSQESSGRVNTGELFF
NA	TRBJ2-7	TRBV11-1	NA	TGTGCCAGCAGCTTAGATGCGGGATCGGGCGAGCAGTACTTC	CASSLDAGSGEQYF
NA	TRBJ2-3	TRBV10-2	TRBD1	TGCGCCAGCGTACCGACAGGGGGCATTGATACGCAGTATTTT	CASVPTGGIDTQYF
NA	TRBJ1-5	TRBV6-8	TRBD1	TGTGCCAGCAGGAGACAGGGAAAAAGGCAGCCCCAGCATTTT	CASRRQGKRQPQHF
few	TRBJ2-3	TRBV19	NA	TGTGCCAGTAGACAGGAGAGCACAGATACGCAGTATTTT	CASRQESTDTQYF
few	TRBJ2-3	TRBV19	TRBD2	TGTGCCAGTAGTACCCGGGGAGCGGGGAGCACAGATACGCAGTATTTT	CASSTRGAGSTDTQYF
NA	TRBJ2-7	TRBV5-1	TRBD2	TGCGCCAGCAGCTTTACAGCGGGGGGCGGCGAGCAGTACTTC	CASSFTAGGGEQYF
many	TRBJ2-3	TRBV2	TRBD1	TGTGCCAGCAGTGCCGGGACAGGAGCCACAGATACGCAGTATTTT	CASSAGTGATDTQYF
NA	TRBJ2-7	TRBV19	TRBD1	TGTGCCAGTAGTATTTCCGGGACAGGGGGTCGTGAGCAGTACTTC	CASSISGTGGREQYF
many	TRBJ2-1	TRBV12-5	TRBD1	TGTGCCAGCAACCTCGACAGGGGAGTAGGCAATGAGCAGTTCTTC	CASNLDRGVGNEQFF
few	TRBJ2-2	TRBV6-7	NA	TGTGCCAGCTGTCTGGGGCAGAACACCGGGGAGCTGTTTTTT	CASCLGQNTGELFF
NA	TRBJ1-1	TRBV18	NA	TGTGCCAGCTCACCCTCCCCGGGAACTACGAACACTGAAGCTTTCTTT	CASSPSPGTTNTEAFF
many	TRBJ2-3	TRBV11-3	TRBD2	TGTGCCAGCAGCCCACTCGGCTGGGGGGGTGGGGATACGCAGTATTTT	CASSPLGWGGGDTQYF
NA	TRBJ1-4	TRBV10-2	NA	TGCGCCAGCAGTGAACGCCTTGCAACTAATGAAAAACTGTTTTTT	CASSERLATNEKLFF
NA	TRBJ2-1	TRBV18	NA	TGTGCCAGCTCACTGCCAGACTACAATGAGCAGTTCTTC	CASSLPDYNEQFF
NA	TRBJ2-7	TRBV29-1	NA	TGCAGCGCTGGGGAAAGTGGGAGCTCCTACGAGCAGTACTTC	CSAGESGSSYEQYF
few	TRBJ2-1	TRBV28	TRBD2	TGTGCCAGCAGCCTAGCGGGAGTCTCGAGTAATGAGCAGTTCTTC	CASSLAGVSSNEQFF
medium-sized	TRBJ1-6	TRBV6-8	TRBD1	TGTGCCAGCAGTCAACGGACAGGGGACCCTTCAAATTCACCCCTCCACTTT	CASSQRTGDPSNSPLHF
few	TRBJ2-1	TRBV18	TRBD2	TGTGCCAGCTCACCACCAAGCGGGAGGGCTAATGAGCAGTTCTTC	CASSPPSGRANEQFF
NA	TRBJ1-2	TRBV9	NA	TGTGCCAGCAGCCCCACCCGACAGGCTAACTATGGCTACACCTTC	CASSPTRQANYGYTF
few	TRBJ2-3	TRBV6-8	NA	TGTGCCAGCAGTTACCAATCGGCCACCACAGATACGCAGTATTTT	CASSYQSATTDTQYF
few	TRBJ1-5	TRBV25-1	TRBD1	TGTGCCAGCAGGGGGACAGGGGATAGCCAGCCCCAGCATTTT	CASRGTGDSQPQHF
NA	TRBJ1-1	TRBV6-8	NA	TGTGCCAGCATTCAAGGTGGGGGGATGAACACTGAAGCTTTCTTT	CASIQGGGMNTEAFF
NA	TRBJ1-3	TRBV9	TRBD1	TGTGCCAGCAGCGTAGGAGGGACAGGGACCTCTGGAAACACCATATATTTT	CASSVGGTGTSGNTIYF
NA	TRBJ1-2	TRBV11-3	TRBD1	TGTGCCAGCAGCTTAGGAGTTGGGACAGGGAGGGATGGCTACACCTTC	CASSLGVGTGRDGYTF
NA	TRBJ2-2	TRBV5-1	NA	TGCGCCAGCAGCTTGGCCCTGGGGGGCGCGAACACCGGGGAGCTGTTTTTT	CASSLALGGANTGELFF
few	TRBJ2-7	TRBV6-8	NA	TGTGCCAGCAGTTACGGTGGGTCCGAGCAGTACTTC	CASSYGGSEQYF
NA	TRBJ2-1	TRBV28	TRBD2	TGTGCCAGCAGGCTCCCGACTAGCGGGAGCGATGAGCAGTTCTTC	CASRLPTSGSDEQFF
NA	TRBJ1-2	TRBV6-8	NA	TGTGCCAGCAGTCAAATGCCGACAGGAAGCTATGGCTACACCTTC	CASSQMPTGSYGYTF
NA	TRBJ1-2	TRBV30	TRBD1	TGTGCCTCCACCATACAGGGGGCAACTGGCTACACCTTC	CASTIQGATGYTF
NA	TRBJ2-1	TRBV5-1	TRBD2	TGCGCCAGCAGCTCCGGTTGGCTAGCGGGAGGAGGGGAGCAGTTCTTC	CASSSGWLAGGGEQFF
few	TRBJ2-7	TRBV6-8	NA	TGTGCCAGCAGTTACGGGGTGGAACGCTCCTACGAGCAGTACTTC	CASSYGVERSYEQYF
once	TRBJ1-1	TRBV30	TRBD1	TGTGCCTGGAGTCAGGGGGAGTGGACTGAAGCTTTCTTT	CAWSQGEWTEAFF
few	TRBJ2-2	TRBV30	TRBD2	TGTGCCTGGAGTGTACGGGTAGCGGGGGACACCGGGGAGCTGTTTTTT	CAWSVRVAGDTGELFF
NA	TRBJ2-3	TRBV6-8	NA	TGTGCCAGCAGTCAAACTGCAAGACAGCCGTACACAGATACGCAGTATTTT	CASSQTARQPYTDTQYF
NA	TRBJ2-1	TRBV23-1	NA	TGCGCCAGCACCCCGACAAACAGGCAGGGTGCCTACAATGAGCAGTTCTTC	CASTPTNRQGAYNEQFF
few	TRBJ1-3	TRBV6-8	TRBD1	TGTGCCAGCAGCCTTCTGACAGGGTCTGGAAACACCATATATTTT	CASSLLTGSGNTIYF
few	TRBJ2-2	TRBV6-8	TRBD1	TGTGCCATCTCTCGGGAACAGGGGTTGAACACCGGGGAGCTGTTTTTT	CAISREQGLNTGELFF
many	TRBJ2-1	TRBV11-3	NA	TGTGCCAGCAGCCTTGCCTCTCGCTCCTACAATGAGCAGTTCTTC	CASSLASRSYNEQFF
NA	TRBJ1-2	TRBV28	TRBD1	TGTGCCAGCAGTCTCCGGGACAGAATTAACTATGGCTACACCTTC	CASSLRDRINYGYTF
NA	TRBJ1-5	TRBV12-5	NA	TGTGCCAGCACCAGGCCGTTCGAGCCCCAGCATTTT	CASTRPFEPQHF
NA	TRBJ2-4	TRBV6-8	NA	TGTGCCAGCAGCGACCTCTCTTGGGACATTCAGTACTTC	CASSDLSWDIQYF
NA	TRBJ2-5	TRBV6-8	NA	TGTGCCAGCAGTTACTCGATATCTGCGGGCGGGGAGACCCAGTACTTC	CASSYSISAGGETQYF
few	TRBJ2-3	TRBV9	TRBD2	TGTGCCAGCAGCGTAGATGCGGGGGGCTCGGTCGGTACGCAGTATTTT	CASSVDAGGSVGTQYF
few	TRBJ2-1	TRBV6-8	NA	TGTGCCAGCCGTCCCAGCGGATTTGCCAGTGAGCAGTTCTTC	CASRPSGFASEQFF
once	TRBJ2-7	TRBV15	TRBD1	TGTGCCACCAGCAGTCACGGGACAGGGTATCTCTACGAGCAGTACTTC	CATSSHGTGYLYEQYF
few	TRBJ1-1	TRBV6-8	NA	TGTGCCAGCAGTACGAACCAGGGCCGGACTGAAGCTTTCTTT	CASSTNQGRTEAFF
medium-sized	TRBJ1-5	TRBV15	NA	TGTGCCACCAGGGACAGCCAATTCAGCAAGCCCCAGCATTTT	CATRDSQFSKPQHF
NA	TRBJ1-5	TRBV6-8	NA	TGTGCCAGCAGTTACTCCGGCAGCCTAGCCGGTCAGCCCCAGCATTTT	CASSYSGSLAGQPQHF